These 19 T cell receptor beta chains were all obtained from the same sample, sequenced in a study of cytomegalovirus exposure and HLA in healthy donors. Data came from immunoSEQ multiplex PCR; TCRdb stores just in-frame clones and leaves some out. The sample has some 180,000 clones, roughly nine tenths seen once. The sample comprised PBMCs. The receptors were gathered from a man aged 25 to 45 in good health and CMV-seropositive.

The chain links TRBV6-5 to TRBJ1-2; D remains unclear. The germline gives CDR1 MNHEY, CDR2 SVGAGI. The V and J ends lost 6 bases and 2 bases respectively, with 7 bases between them. The CDR3 sequence is 12 residues long. The chain's CDR3 is CASRPENYGYTF. The DNA of the CDR3 is TGTGCCAGCAGACCTGAGAACTATGGCTACACCTTC.

The V gene is TRBV10-1, the J gene TRBJ2-5; D possibly corresponds to TRBD2 (5 bases). Trimming removed 9 bases at V and 0 bases at J, with 5 bases between. Germline CDR1 and CDR2: WNHNN and SYGVQD (reference sequence). This CDR3 is built from 11 residues. The CDR3 sequence is CAREDQETQYF. In DNA, the CDR3 is TGCGCCAGGGAGGACCAAGAGACCCAGTACTTC.

The rearrangement joins TRBV9 to TRBJ2-3; no clear D. Germline V gene data show CDR1 as SGDLS and CDR2 as YYNGEE. The V end was cut by 3 bases, the J end by 4 bases, with 15 bases between. CDR3 length: 15 amino acids. The CDR3, as DNA: TGTGCCAGCAGCGGATCCTACCCCCTGGCAGATACGCAGTATTTT. Its translation: CASSGSYPLADTQYF.

The chain combines TRBV11-2 with TRBJ2-3, with 10 bases fitting TRBD2. The trim removed 5 bases at V and 3 bases at J, leaving 11 bases unmatched. The CDR3 loop spans 17 amino acids. Germline CDR1 and CDR2: SGHAT and FQNNGV. CDR3 protein: CASSTAPAGGPTDTQYF. The CDR3 DNA reads TGTGCCAGCAGCACGGCCCCAGCGGGAGGGCCGACAGATACGCAGTATTTT.

V and J are TRBV19 and TRBJ2-7, with D maybe TRBD1 (5 bases). The V end lost 1 base, the J end lost 1 base, and 11 bases lay between the germline ends. Germline V gives CDR1 LNHDA, CDR2 SQIVND (reference sequence). The CDR3 totals 15 residues. In nucleotides, the CDR3 is TGTGCCAGTAGTATAGGGGGCACTGGGTCCTACGAGCAGTACTTC. This codes for CASSIGGTGSYEQYF.

In its sample, this clone was seen once. The chain links TRBV2 to TRBJ1-1; D gene uncertain. Germline CDR1 SNHLY, CDR2 FYNNEI. CDR3 length equals 15 residues. V dropped 3 bases and J dropped 2 bases, with 13 bases sitting between them. As DNA, the CDR3 is TGTGCCAGCAGTGATTACTCTTGGTCCAACACTGAAGCTTTCTTT. Amino acid sequence: CASSDYSWSNTEAFF. The variable domain in full, with the rest retrieved from reference TRBV2 and TRBJ1-1, is EPEVTQTPSHQVTQMGQEVILRCVPISNHLYFYWYRQILGQKVEFLVSFYNNEISEKSEIFDDQFSVERPDGSNFTLKIRSTKLEDSAMYFCASSDYSWSNTEAFFGQGTRLTVV.

The chain carries TRBV2 and TRBJ2-6; the D gene is possibly TRBD2 (5 bases). V was shortened by 9 bases and J by 1 base, with 10 bases between the two germline ends. In germline, CDR1 is SNHLY, CDR2 FYNNEI. The CDR3 loop spans 14 amino acids. The CDR3 sequence: CARWTDSGANVLTF. The CDR3 DNA follows: TGTGCCAGGTGGACTGATTCTGGGGCCAACGTCCTGACTTTC.

This chain uses TRBV5-6 with TRBJ2-1; D is possibly TRBD2 (6 bases). The CDR3 length is 13 residues. CDR1 is SGHDT and CDR2 is YYEEEE in the germline V gene. V was shortened by 4 bases and J by 7 bases, with 12 bases between the two germline ends. CDR3 coding DNA: TGTGCCAGCAGCACCGGACTACTTAATGAGCAGTTCTTC. Translated, it gives CASSTGLLNEQFF.

This clone was counted only a few times. This chain connects TRBV6-5 to TRBJ1-1, with 9 nucleotides matching TRBD1. The germline V gene has CDR1 MNHEY and CDR2 SVGAGI. Trimming cost V 5 bases and J 7 bases; bases outside gene matches: 5. The CDR3 consists of 13 residues. The CDR3 region has the DNA TGTGCCAGCAGTCCGGGGACAGGGTTTGAAGCTTTCTTT. It specifies CASSPGTGFEAFF.

The chain carries TRBV7-9 and TRBJ2-7, with 12 positions matching TRBD2. This CDR3 has 13 amino acids. Germline-derived CDR1 and CDR2 are SEHNR and FQNEAQ (reference sequence). The V segment lost 5 bases and the J segment 7 bases; nucleotides outside the gene matches: 3. This chain's CDR3 is CASSHGLAGEQYF. The CDR3 DNA reads TGTGCCAGCAGCCATGGACTAGCGGGAGAGCAGTACTTC.

V usage is TRBV5-1 and J usage is TRBJ2-7; 7 nucleotides match TRBD1. Germline V lookup: CDR1 SGHRS, CDR2 YFSETQ. The CDR3 spans 13 residues. V lost 4 bases and J lost 4; bases outside the gene matches: 5. The CDR3 DNA reads TGCGCCAGCAGCGACAGGGATACTTACGAGCAGTACTTC. Protein: CASSDRDTYEQYF.

The chain joins TRBV30 to TRBJ1-6; weak D call: TRBD1 (6 bases). Germline loops: CDR1 GTSNPN, CDR2 SVGIG (reference sequence). The CDR3 has 14 residues. Trimming removed 1 base from V and 12 bases from J, with 16 bases in between. In DNA, the CDR3 is TGTGCCTGGAGTGGTGGACTCCTAGGGGGACCCCTCCACTTT. Translating it yields CAWSGGLLGGPLHF.

Here the CDR3 DNA reads TGTGCCAGCTCACCACCGCAGGGTTGGAACACTGAAGCTTTCTTT. This codes for CASSPPQGWNTEAFF. The rearrangement links TRBV18 to TRBJ1-1; TRBD1 might be the D (5 bases). This CDR3 is built from 15 residues. V lost 0 bases and J lost 1, with 9 bases in between. The V gene's germline CDR1 is KGHSH and CDR2 LQKENI. The full variable domain, its missing parts supplied by reference TRBV18 and TRBJ1-1, is NAGVMQNPRHLVRRRGQEARLRCSPMKGHSHVYWYRQLPEEGLKFMVYLQKENIIDESGMPKERFSAEFPKEGPSILRIQQVVRGDSAAYFCASSPPQGWNTEAFFGQGTRLTVV.

This clone appeared once. V usage is TRBV6-5 and J usage is TRBJ1-1; TRBD1 aligns across 11 bases. With 2 bases clipped from V and 6 bases from J, the junction kept 5 bases outside the gene matches. CDR3 length: 15 amino acids. CDR1 is MNHEY, CDR2 SVGAGI, per germline. The CDR3, as DNA: TGTGCCAGCAGTTACGAGGACAGGGGGCCCGCTGAAGCTTTCTTT. Its protein product is CASSYEDRGPAEAFF.

This clone was counted only a few times. The rearrangement uses TRBV11-2 and TRBJ1-2, with 8 nucleotides matching TRBD1. CDR1 and CDR2 (germline): SGHAT, FQNNGV. This CDR3 spans 15 amino acids. With 6 bases clipped from V and 4 bases from J, the junction kept 10 bases outside the gene matches. The CDR3 DNA reads TGTGCCAGCAGGGAGACAGGGGCGAACGCCTATGGCTACACCTTC. Its protein product is CASRETGANAYGYTF.

In its sample, this clone was seen many times. V is TRBV9 and J is TRBJ1-2, with TRBD1 as a possible D gene (5 bases). V shed 3 bases and J shed 7 bases, with 10 bases lying between them. This CDR3 contains 12 residues. CDR1 SGDLS and CDR2 YYNGEE come from the germline V gene. In nucleotides, the CDR3 is TGTGCCAGCAGCGCAGGGCAAGCTGGCTACACCTTC. Its translation is CASSAGQAGYTF.

A single count supports this clone. The chain is built from TRBV5-1 and TRBJ1-3; possibly TRBD1 for D (6 bases). The CDR3 runs 16 residues. Per the germline V gene, CDR1 is SGHRS and CDR2 is YFSETQ. The V and J ends lost 3 bases and 0 bases respectively, with 13 bases between them. In nucleotides, the CDR3 is TGCGCCAGCAGCTCCCAGGGGCCAGGCTCTGGAAACACCATATATTTT. It specifies CASSSQGPGSGNTIYF.

V gene TRBV7-2 combines with J gene TRBJ2-7; D may be TRBD2 (6 bases). The CDR3 runs to 15 residues. V was cut by 0 bases and J by 2 bases, with 11 bases left in between. Per germline, CDR1 SGHTA and CDR2 FQGNSA. CDR3 DNA sequence: TGTGCCAGCAGCTTAGCGCGGGGTGGGGCCTACGAGCAGTACTTC. Protein product: CASSLARGGAYEQYF.

CDR3 sequence (DNA): TGTGCCAGCAGTTACAGGCGTGGGGGAGGAAACACTGAAGCTTTCTTT. Translated: CASSYRRGGGNTEAFF. The chain links TRBV6-5 to TRBJ1-1; D might be TRBD1 (5 bases). Germline lookup yields CDR1 MNHEY and CDR2 SVGAGI. V gave up 2 bases and J gave up 2 bases, with 15 bases separating them. This CDR3 comprises 16 residues.